What follows describes a single TCR beta chain. Its antigen remains unidentified. Germline CDR1 reads LGHNA; CDR2 reads YNFKEQ. The CDR3 runs 16 residues. Unmatched junction bases numbered 5, after V lost 4 bases and J lost 0 bases. The record originates from a study of shared clonotypes between healthy human individuals. General study points: Shared clonotypes across all four donors exceeded non-shared ones in generation probability.

Sequencing was performed with immunoSEQ multiplex PCR; in TCRdb, only in-frame clones are kept and a portion is missing. The sample consists of millions of clones, 90% to 95% of them appearing once. Sequencing was performed on naive CD4+ T cells sorted from blood. The sample's subset: CD45RA+ positively selected. The TCR was taken from a man aged 18 to 29 in good health. The J gene is TRBJ1-5, the V gene TRBV4-2; 8 nucleotides agree with TRBD1. CDR3 loop: CASSRETGDSNQPQHF. The CDR3 nucleotides are TGTGCCAGCAGCCGAGAGACAGGGGATAGCAATCAGCCCCAGCATTTT.